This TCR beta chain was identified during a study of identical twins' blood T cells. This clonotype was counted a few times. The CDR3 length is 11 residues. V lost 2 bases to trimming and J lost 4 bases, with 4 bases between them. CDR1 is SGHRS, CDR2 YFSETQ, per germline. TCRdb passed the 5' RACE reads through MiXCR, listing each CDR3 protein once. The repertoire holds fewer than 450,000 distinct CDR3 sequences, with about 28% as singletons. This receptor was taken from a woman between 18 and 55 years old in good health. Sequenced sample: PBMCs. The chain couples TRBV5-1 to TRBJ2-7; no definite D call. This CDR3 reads CASSFKYEQYF. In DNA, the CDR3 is TGCGCCAGCAGCTTCAAATACGAGCAGTACTTC.